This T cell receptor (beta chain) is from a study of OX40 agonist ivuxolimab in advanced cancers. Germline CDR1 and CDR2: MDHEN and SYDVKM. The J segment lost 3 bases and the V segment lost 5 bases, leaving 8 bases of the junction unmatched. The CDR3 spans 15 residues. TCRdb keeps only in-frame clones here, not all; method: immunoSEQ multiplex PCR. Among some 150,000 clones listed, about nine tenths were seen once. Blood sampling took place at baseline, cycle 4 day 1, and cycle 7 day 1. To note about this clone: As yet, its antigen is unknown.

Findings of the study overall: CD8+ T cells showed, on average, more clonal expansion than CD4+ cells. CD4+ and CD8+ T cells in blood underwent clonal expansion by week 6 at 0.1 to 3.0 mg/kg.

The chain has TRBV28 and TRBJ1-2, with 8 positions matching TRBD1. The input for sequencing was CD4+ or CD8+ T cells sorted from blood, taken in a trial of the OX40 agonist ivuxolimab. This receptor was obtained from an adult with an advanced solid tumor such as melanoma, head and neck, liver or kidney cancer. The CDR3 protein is CASSSPTGVHYGYTF. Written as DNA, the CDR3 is TGTGCCAGCAGTAGCCCGACAGGGGTACACTATGGCTACACCTTC.